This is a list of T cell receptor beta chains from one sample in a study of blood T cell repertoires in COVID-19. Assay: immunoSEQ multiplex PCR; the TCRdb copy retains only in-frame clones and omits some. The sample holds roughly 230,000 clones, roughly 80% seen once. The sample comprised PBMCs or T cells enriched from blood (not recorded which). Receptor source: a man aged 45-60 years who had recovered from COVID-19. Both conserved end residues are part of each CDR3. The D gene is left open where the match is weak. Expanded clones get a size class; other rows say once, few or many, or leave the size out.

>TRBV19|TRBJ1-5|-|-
TGTGCCAGTAGTATATGGGGGGACCGCAATCAGCCCCAGCATTTT
CASSIWGDRNQPQHF
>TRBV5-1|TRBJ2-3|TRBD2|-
TGCGCCAGCAGCTCCGGACTAGCGGGGGGGAAAGATACGCAGTATTTT
CASSSGLAGGKDTQYF
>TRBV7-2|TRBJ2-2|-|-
TGTGCCAGCAGCTTGGCCAGGGTAACGAACACGGGGGAGCTGTTTTTT
CASSLARVTNTGELFF
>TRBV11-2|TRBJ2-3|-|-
TGTGCCAGCAGCCGCTATGGGGGGTCTAGCACAGATACGCAGTATTTT
CASSRYGGSSTDTQYF
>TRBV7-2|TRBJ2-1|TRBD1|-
TGTGCCAGCAGCTTAAGGCGGACAGGGAGGTTCAATGAGCAGTTCTTC
CASSLRRTGRFNEQFF
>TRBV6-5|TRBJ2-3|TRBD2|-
TGTGCCAGCAGGACGACTAGCGGAGCAGATACGCAGTATTTT
CASRTTSGADTQYF
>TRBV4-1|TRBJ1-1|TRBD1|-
TGCGCCAGCAGCCAAGATCTATCAAGGACAGGTTGGCTTGAAGCTTTCTTT
CASSQDLSRTGWLEAFF
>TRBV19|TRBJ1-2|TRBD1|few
TGTGCCAGTACCCCAACCGCCGGGACAGGGAACGGCTACACCTTC
CASTPTAGTGNGYTF
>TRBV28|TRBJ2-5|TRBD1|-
TGTGCCAGCAGTTTCGGCAGGGGGGAGACCCAGTACTTC
CASSFGRGETQYF
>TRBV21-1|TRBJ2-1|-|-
TGTGCCAGCAGCACCCCCGCAAACATTGTCCATGAGCAGTTCTTC
CASSTPANIVHEQFF
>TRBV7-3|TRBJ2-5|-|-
TGTGCCAGCAGCTCGGGACAGGGGCTAGCGGGAGAAGAGACCCAGTACTTC
CASSSGQGLAGEETQYF
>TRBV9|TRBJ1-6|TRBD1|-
TGTGCCAGCAGCCTGGGGACAGGCGGTGGTTCACCCCTCCACTTT
CASSLGTGGGSPLHF
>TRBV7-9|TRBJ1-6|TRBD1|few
TGTGCCAGCAGCCTGGGACAGGTCAGCTCCTATAATTCACCCCTCCACTTT
CASSLGQVSSYNSPLHF
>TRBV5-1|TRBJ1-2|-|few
TGCGCCAGCAGCGTGGCCGGAGCCAGCGGTACCTTC
CASSVAGASGTF
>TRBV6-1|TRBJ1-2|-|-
TGTGCCAGCAGTGAAGGGGGCAGGTCACCGAGTGGCTACACCTTC
CASSEGGRSPSGYTF
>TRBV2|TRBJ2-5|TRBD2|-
TGTGCCAGCAGGGGCCCTGCGGGGGGTGAGACCCAGTACTTC
CASRGPAGGETQYF
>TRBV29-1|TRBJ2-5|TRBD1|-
TGCAGCGTTGATACAGGGGGCGTAGAGACCCAGTACTTC
CSVDTGGVETQYF
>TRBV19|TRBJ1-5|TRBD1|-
TGTGCCAGTAGTATTGGGACAGGGGCGGATCAGCCCCAGCATTTT
CASSIGTGADQPQHF